This T cell receptor beta chain was captured in a study of vaccination effects on CD4 cells after COVID-19 (dated 2022 in TCRdb). General notes on the study: The ViraFEST assay stimulated PBMC with viral peptide pools and then used TCR sequencing to identify antigen-specific CD4+ T cell clonotypes by expansion. Cultures from other donors in the study were sequenced using the Oncomine TCR Beta short-read assay on an Illumina iSeq 100. Two doses of either the BNT162b2 or the mRNA-1273 mRNA SARS-CoV-2 vaccine were administered to participants. The study compared SARS-CoV-2 spike-specific CD4+ TCR repertoires before and after mRNA vaccination in COVID-19 convalescent patients and infection-naive vaccine recipients. About 2.1 million PBMC per well were cultured with approximately 10 ug/ml peptides in IMDM containing approximately 4.7% human AB serum, about 9.6 IU/ml IL-2 and gentamicin. Altogether, 10 COVID-19 convalescent patients and a few SARS-CoV-2-naive healthy vaccine recipients made up the full study. Summary of the overall study and its limitations: In healthy vaccine recipients, vaccine-induced clones were almost all SARS-CoV-2 mono-reactive, with only 1 of 255 cross-reactive with common cold coronaviruses. Marked clonal contraction was observed in both infection-induced and vaccine-induced clones at late post-vaccination timepoints, consistent with waning T cell responses. Only a small number of convalescent patients were included, and no early post-infection timepoints were available, which limited the study.

As to this clone: Its antigen is still unknown. Base qualities are not recorded, but no much larger clone differs from it by a single base.

V lost 7 bases and J lost 0 bases; the stretch between them is 4 bases long. The CDR3 covers 13 residues, taking in both the cysteine and the phenylalanine. Only the CDR3 DNA is retained, 39 bases long and in frame from the first base. CDR1 is given as MGHDK and CDR2 as SYGVNS, both from the germline V gene. After 10 to 11 days of culture, CD4+ T cells were isolated with the EasySep CD4+ T cell isolation kit. Negative nucleocapsid antibody results before and after vaccination confirmed that the healthy vaccine recipients had no prior SARS-CoV-2 infection. On days 3 and 7, half of the culture medium was replaced with fresh IL-2-containing medium. Each peptide stimulation condition was cultured in triplicate wells unless otherwise noted. PBMC were separated from whole blood using Ficoll-Paque Plus gradient centrifugation and were then either cryopreserved at -140C or used fresh. The QIAamp micro DNA kit was used to extract genomic DNA from the cultured CD4+ T cells.

Preparation of the library involved the immunoSEQ multiplex PCR assay. DNA from the cultured, isolated CD4+ T cells was subjected to TCR beta CDR3 sequencing. Per the authors' processing: Non-productive TCR sequences were discarded, and reads were trimmed to the CDR3 region, with only CDR3s of 7 or more amino acids retained. The MANAFEST web app was used to pick out antigen-specific clonotypes by comparing their expansion in peptide wells with that in reference cultures. For clones to be considered positive, expansion at FDR<0.05 versus reference and all other wells, an odds ratio above 5, and a frequency above 0.1% in two replicate wells were required. A clonotype was defined as cross-reactive if the clonotype was significantly expanded both in SARS-CoV-2 spike wells and in at least one common cold coronavirus spike condition. CDR3 similarity was assessed by Levenshtein distance with the stringdist R package, and unrooted trees were built with ape in R 3.6.1. TCRdb re-hosts the immuneACCESS table, in-frame sequences only. Its copies lack some clones; in the studies checked, an unresolved V gene accounts for under half of them, and the cause for the rest is not known. V and J calls and clone size are as listed in that table; D and trimming were resolved from the DNA. The sample profile shows about 70,000 clones; approximately 77% of them were found once. The ten largest make up under 2.5% of the sample.

The sequence was collected from a human donor who received a COVID-19 vaccine. The sample consisted of CD4+ T cells from PBMCs cultured without peptide, taken before COVID-19 vaccination. The sequence links TRBV25-1 to TRBJ2-6; the D gene cannot be resolved reliably. The CDR3 corresponds to CASTVSGANVLTF. The nucleotides read TGTGCCAGCACAGTCTCTGGGGCCAACGTCCTGACTTTC.